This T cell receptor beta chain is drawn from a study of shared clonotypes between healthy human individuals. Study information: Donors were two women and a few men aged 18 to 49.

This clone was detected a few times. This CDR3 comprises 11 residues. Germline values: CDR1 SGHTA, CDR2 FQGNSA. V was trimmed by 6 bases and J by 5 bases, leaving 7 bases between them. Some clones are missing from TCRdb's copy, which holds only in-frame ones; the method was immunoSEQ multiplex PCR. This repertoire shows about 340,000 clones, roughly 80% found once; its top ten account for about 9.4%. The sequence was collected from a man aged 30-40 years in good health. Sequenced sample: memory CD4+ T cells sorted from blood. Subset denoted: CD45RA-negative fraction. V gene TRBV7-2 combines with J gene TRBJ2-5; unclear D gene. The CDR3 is CASRSYETQYF. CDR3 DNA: TGTGCCAGCAGGTCTTATGAGACCCAGTACTTC.